The present T cell receptor (beta chain) was sequenced within a study of blood T cell repertoires in COVID-19. Across the study: The analysed material was cDNA or gDNA that came from T cells, B-cell-depleted T cells, or PBMCs.

The authors' processing: Using reference gene primer amplification, nucleated cell counts were estimated. Assay: immunoSEQ multiplex PCR; the TCRdb copy retains only in-frame clones and omits some. That table furnishes V, J and clone size, whereas the DNA furnished D and trimming. The table includes 150,000 to 200,000 clones, around 92% detected once. Germline V CDR1 and CDR2: MNHNS, SASEGT. The CDR3 is 13 amino acids. V was cut by 3 bases and J by 4 bases, with 9 bases left in between. In the case of this clone: The identical CDR3 is also encoded by other nucleotide sequences in the sample.

The TCR was taken from a young man with COVID-19, enrolled during active disease. This chain uses TRBV6-1 with TRBJ1-2; tentatively, D is TRBD1 (5 bases). The sequencing sample was made of peripheral blood. CDR3 region: CASSERGFYGYTF. CDR3 coding DNA: TGTGCCAGCAGTGAGCGGGGGTTCTATGGCTACACCTTC.